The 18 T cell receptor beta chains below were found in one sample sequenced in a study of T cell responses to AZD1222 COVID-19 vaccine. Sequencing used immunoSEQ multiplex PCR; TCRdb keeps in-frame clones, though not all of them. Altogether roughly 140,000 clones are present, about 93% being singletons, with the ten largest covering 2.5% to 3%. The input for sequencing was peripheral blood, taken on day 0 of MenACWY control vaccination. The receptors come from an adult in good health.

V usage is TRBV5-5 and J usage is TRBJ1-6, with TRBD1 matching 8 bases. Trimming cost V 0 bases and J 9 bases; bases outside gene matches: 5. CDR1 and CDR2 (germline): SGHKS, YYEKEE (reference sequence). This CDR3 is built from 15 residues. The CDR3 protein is CASSLDGQGFSPLHF. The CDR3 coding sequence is TGTGCCAGCAGCTTGGACGGACAGGGCTTTTCACCCCTCCACTTT. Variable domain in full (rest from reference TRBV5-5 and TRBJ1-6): DAGVTQSPTHLIKTRGQQVTLRCSPISGHKSVSWYQQVLGQGPQFIFQYYEKEERGRGNFPDRFSARQFPNYSSELNVNALLLGDSALYLCASSLDGQGFSPLHFGNGTRLTVT.

CDR3 DNA sequence: TGTGCCAGCCAGCTGGACAAAACCGGGGAGCTGTTTTTT. Translated: CASQLDKTGELFF. The J gene is TRBJ2-2, the V gene TRBV25-1; D may be TRBD1 (5 bases). This CDR3 has 13 amino acids. The germline V and J ends were trimmed by 8 bases and 5 bases, with 12 bases remaining between them. The germline CDR1 and CDR2 sequences are MGHDK and SYGVNS.

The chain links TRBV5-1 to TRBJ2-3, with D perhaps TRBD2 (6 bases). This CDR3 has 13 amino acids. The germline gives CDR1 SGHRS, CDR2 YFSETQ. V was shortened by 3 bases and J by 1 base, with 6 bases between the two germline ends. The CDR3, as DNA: TGCGCCAGCAGCTGGGGGGGCACAGATACGCAGTATTTT. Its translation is CASSWGGTDTQYF.

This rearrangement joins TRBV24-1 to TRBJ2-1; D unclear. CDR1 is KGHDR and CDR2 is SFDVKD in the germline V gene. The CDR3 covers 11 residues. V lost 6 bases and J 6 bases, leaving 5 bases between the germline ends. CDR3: CATSFRNEQFF. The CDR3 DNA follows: TGTGCCACCAGTTTCCGCAATGAGCAGTTCTTC.

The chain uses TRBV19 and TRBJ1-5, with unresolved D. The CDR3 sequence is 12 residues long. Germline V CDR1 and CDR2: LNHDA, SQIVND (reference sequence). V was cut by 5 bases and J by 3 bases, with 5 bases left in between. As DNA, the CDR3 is TGTGCCAGTAGTTTCCTCAATCAGCCCCAGCATTTT. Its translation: CASSFLNQPQHF.

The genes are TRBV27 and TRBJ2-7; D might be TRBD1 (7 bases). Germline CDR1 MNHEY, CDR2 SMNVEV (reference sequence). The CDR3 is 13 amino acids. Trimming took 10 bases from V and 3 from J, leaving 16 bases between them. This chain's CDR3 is CATQGGWDYEQYF. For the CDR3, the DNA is TGTGCCACCCAGGGGGGATGGGACTACGAGCAGTACTTC.

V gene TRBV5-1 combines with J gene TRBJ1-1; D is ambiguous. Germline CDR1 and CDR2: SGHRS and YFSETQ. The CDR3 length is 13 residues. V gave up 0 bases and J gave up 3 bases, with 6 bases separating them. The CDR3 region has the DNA TGCGCCAGCAGCTTGGACAGCTACACTGAAGCTTTCTTT. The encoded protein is CASSLDSYTEAFF.

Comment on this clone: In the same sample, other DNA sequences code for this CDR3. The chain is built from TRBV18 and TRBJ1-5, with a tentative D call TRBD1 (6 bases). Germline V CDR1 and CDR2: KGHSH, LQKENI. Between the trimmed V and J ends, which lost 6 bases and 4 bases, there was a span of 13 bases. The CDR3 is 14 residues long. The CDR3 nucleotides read TGTGCCAGCTCCCCCCAGGGGTCAAATCAGCCCCAGCATTTT. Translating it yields CASSPQGSNQPQHF.

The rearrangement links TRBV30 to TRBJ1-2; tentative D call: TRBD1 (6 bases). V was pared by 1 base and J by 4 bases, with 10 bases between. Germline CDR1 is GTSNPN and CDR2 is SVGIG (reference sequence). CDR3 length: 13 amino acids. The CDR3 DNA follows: TGTGCCTGGAGTGCCGGGACATCCTATGGCTACACCTTC. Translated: CAWSAGTSYGYTF. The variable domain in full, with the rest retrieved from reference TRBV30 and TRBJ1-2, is SQTIHQWPATLVQPVGSPLSLECTVEGTSNPNLYWYRQAAGRGLQLLFYSVGIGQISSEVPQNLSASRPQDRQFILSSKKLLLSDSGFYLCAWSAGTSYGYTFGSGTRLTVV.

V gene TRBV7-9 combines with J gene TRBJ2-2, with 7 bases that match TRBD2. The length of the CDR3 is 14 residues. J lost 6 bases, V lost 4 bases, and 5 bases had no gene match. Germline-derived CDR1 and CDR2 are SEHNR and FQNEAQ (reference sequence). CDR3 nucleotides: TGTGCCAGCAGCTACGGACTAGTCTCCGGGGAGCTGTTTTTT. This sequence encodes CASSYGLVSGELFF. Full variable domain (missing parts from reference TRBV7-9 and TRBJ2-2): DTGVSQNPRHKITKRGQNVTFRCDPISEHNRLYWYRQTLGQGPEFLTYFQNEAQLEKSRLLSDRFSAERPKGSFSTLEIQRTEQGDSAMYLCASSYGLVSGELFFGEGSRLTVL.

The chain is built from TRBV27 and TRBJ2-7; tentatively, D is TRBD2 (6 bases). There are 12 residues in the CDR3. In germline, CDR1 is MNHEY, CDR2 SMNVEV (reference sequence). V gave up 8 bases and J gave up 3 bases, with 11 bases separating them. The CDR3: CASYGGSYEQYF. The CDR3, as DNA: TGTGCCAGCTACGGGGGTAGCTACGAGCAGTACTTC.

DNA of the CDR3: TGCGCCAGCAGCCCTTCAGGGCAGGGGGAAAGCTATGGCTACACCTTC. Amino acids: CASSPSGQGESYGYTF. The J gene is TRBJ1-2, the V gene TRBV5-1; TRBD1 aligns across 7 bases. Losses at the gene ends were 4 bases for V and 4 bases for J; bases not matched to a gene: 13. This CDR3 is 16 amino acids long. Germline-derived CDR1 and CDR2 are SGHRS and YFSETQ. The complete variable domain, with remaining parts taken from reference TRBV5-1 and TRBJ1-2, reads KAGVTQTPRYLIKTRGQQVTLSCSPISGHRSVSWYQQTPGQGLQFLFEYFSETQRNKGNFPGRFSGRQFSNSRSEMNVSTLELGDSALYLCASSPSGQGESYGYTFGSGTRLTVV.

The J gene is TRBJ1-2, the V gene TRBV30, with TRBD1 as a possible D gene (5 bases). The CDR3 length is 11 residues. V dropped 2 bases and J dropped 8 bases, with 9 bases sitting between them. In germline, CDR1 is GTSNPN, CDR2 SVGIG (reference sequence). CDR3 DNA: TGTGCCTGGAGTTTAGGGGCCGGCTACACCTTC. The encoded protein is CAWSLGAGYTF.

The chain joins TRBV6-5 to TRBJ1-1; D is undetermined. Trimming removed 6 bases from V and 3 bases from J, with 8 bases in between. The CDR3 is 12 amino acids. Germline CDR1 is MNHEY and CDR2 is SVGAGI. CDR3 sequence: CASSQGYTEAFF. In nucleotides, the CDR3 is TGTGCCAGCAGCCAAGGGTACACTGAAGCTTTCTTT.

The DNA for the CDR3 is TGTGCCAGCTCACCACGTGTCGGGCCCGCGCAAGAGACCCAGTACTTC. It yields the protein CASSPRVGPAQETQYF. The genes are TRBV18 and TRBJ2-5; D is undetermined. This CDR3 is 16 amino acids long. CDR1 is KGHSH and CDR2 is LQKENI in the germline V gene. V gave up 1 base and J gave up 2 bases, with 14 bases separating them.

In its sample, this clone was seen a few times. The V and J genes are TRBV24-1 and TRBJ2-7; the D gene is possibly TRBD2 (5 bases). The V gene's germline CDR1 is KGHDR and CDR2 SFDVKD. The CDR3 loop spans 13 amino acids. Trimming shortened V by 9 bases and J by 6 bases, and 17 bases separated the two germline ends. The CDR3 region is CATGRTGSTEQYF. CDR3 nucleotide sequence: TGTGCCACCGGACGGACTGGCTCTACCGAGCAGTACTTC.

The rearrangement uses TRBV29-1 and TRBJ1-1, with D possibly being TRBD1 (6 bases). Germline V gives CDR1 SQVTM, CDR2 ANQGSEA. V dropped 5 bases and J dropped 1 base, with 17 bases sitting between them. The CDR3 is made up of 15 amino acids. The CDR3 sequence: CSVRVSKDRNTEAFF. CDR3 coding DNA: TGCAGCGTTAGAGTCTCCAAGGACAGGAACACTGAAGCTTTCTTT.

CDR3 sequence (DNA): TGTGCCAGCTCACGGGTGAACACTGAAGCTTTCTTT. This sequence encodes CASSRVNTEAFF. The chain has TRBV18 and TRBJ1-1, with D uncertain. CDR1 and CDR2 (germline): KGHSH, LQKENI. V lost 4 bases, J lost 0 bases, and 3 bases lay in between. CDR3 length: 12 residues.